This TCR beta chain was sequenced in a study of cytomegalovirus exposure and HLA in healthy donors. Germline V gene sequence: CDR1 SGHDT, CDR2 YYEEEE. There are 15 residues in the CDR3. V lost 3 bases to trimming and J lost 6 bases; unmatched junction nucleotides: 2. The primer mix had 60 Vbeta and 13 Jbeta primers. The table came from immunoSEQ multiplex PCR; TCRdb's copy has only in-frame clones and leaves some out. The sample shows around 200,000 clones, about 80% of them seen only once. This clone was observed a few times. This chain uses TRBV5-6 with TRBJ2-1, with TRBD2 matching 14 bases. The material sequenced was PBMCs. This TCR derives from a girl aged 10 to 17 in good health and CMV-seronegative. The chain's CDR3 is CASSSGLAGGNEQFF. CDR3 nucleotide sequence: TGTGCCAGCAGCTCAGGACTAGCGGGAGGCAATGAGCAGTTCTTC.